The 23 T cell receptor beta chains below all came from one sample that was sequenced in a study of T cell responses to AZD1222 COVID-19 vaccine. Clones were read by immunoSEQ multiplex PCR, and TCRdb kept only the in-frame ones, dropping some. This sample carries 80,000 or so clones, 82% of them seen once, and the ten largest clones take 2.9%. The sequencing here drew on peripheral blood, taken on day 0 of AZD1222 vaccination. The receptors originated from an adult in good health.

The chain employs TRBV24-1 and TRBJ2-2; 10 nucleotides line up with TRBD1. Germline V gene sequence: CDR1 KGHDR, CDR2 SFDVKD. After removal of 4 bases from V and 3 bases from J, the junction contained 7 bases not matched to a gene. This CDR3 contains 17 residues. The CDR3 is CATSDPTGTGDTGELFF. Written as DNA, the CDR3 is TGTGCCACCAGTGACCCTACCGGGACAGGGGACACCGGGGAGCTGTTTTTT.

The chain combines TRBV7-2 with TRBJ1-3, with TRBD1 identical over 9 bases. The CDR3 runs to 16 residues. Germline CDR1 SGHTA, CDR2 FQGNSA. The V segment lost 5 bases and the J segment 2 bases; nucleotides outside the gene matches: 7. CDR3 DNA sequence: TGTGCCAGCAGCCCGGGACAGGGTTCAGCTGGAAACACCATATATTTT. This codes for CASSPGQGSAGNTIYF.

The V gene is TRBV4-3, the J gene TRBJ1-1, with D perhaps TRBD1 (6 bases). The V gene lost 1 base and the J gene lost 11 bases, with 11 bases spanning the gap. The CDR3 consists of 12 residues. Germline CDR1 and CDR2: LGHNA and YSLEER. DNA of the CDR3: TGCGCCAGCAGCCAAGGGCAGGGGAGGGCTTTCTTT. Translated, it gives CASSQGQGRAFF.

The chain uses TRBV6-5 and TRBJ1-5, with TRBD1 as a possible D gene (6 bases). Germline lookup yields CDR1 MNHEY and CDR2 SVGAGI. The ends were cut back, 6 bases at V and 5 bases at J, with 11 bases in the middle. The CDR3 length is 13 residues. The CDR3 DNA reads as TGTGCCAGCAGACCGACAGGAGATCAGCCCCAGCATTTT. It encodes CASRPTGDQPQHF.

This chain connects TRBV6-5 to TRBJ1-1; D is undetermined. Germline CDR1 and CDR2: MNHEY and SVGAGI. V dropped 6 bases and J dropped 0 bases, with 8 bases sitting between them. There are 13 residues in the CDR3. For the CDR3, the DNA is TGTGCCAGCAGCCCACAGATGAACACTGAAGCTTTCTTT. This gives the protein CASSPQMNTEAFF.

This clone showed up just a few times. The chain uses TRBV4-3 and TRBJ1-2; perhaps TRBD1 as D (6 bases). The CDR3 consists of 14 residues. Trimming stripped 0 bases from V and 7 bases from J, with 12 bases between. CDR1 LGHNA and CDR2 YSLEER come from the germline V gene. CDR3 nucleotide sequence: TGCGCCAGCAGCCAAGAGTCCGGGACAAGTGGCTACACCTTC. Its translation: CASSQESGTSGYTF.

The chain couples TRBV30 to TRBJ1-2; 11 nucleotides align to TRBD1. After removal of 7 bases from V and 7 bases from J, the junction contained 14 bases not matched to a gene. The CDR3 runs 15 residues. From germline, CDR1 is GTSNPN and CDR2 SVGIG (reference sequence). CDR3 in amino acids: CASRQEDRGLFGYTF. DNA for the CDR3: TGTGCCTCACGGCAAGAGGACAGGGGGCTGTTTGGCTACACCTTC.

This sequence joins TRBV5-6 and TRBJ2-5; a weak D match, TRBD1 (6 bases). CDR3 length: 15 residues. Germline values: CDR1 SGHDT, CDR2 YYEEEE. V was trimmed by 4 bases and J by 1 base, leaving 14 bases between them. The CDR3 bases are TGTGCCAGCAGCCTGGACCCGGACAGCCAAGAGACCCAGTACTTC. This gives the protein CASSLDPDSQETQYF.

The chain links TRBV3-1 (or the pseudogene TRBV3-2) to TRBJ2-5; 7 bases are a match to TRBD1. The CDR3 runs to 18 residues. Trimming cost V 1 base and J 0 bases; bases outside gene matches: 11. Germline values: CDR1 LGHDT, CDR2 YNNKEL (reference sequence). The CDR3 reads CASSQGDDRVVYQETQYF. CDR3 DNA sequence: TGTGCCAGCAGCCAAGGGGATGACAGGGTCGTATACCAAGAGACCCAGTACTTC.

CDR3 residues: CSASQNNNEQFF. The CDR3 DNA follows: TGCAGTGCTAGTCAGAACAACAATGAGCAGTTCTTC. This rearrangement joins TRBV20-1 to TRBJ2-1; D gene ambiguous. CDR1 is DFQATT, CDR2 SNEGSKA, per germline (reference sequence). The germline V and J ends were trimmed by 3 bases and 5 bases, with 8 bases remaining between them. The CDR3 is made up of 12 amino acids.

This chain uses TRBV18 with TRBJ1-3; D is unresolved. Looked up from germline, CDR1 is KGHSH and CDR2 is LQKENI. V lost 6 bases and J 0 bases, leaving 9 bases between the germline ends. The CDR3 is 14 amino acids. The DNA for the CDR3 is TGTGCCAGCTCCCAAGGAGACTCTGGAAACACCATATATTTT. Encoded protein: CASSQGDSGNTIYF.

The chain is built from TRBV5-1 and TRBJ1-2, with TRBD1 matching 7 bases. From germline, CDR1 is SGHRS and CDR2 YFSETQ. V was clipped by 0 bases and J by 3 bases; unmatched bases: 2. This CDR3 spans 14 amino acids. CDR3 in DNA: TGCGCCAGCAGCTTGGGACAGGGAGACTATGGCTACACCTTC. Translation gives CASSLGQGDYGYTF.

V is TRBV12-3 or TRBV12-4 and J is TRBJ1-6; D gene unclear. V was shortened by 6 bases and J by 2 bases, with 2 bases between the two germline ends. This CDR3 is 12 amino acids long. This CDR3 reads CASRPYNSPLHF. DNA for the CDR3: TGTGCCAGCAGGCCCTATAATTCACCCCTCCACTTT.

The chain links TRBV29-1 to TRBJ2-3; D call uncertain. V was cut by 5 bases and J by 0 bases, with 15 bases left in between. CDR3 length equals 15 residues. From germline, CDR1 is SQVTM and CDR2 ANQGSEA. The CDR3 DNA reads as TGCAGCGTTATCCGACTCAGCCCTAGCACAGATACGCAGTATTTT. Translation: CSVIRLSPSTDTQYF.

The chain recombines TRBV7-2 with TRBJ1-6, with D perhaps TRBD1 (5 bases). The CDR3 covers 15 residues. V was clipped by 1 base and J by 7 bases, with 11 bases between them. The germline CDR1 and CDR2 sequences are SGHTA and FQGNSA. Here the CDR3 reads CASSLEAGRNSPLHF. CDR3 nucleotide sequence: TGTGCCAGCAGCTTAGAGGCAGGGAGGAATTCACCCCTCCACTTT.

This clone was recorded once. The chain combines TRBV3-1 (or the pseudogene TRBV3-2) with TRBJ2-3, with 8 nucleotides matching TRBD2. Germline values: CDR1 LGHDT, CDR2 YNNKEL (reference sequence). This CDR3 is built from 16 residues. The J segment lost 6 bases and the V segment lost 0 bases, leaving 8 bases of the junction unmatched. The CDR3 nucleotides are TGTGCCAGCAGCCAAGATCTCGCGGGGGGCCCCGATACGCAGTATTTT. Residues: CASSQDLAGGPDTQYF.

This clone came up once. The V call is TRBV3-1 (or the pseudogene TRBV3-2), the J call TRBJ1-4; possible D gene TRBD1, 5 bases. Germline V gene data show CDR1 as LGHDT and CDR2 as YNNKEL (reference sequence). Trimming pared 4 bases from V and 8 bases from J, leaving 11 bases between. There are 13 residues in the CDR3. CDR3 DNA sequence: TGTGCCAGCAGCCTCGCCGGGGGGGAAAAACTGTTTTTT. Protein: CASSLAGGEKLFF.

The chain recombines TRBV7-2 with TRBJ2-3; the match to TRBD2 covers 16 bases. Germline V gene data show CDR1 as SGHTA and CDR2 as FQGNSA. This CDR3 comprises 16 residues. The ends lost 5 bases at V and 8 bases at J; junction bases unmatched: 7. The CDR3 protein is CASSQGTSGGARTQYF. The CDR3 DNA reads TGTGCCAGCAGCCAGGGGACTAGCGGGGGGGCACGTACGCAGTATTTT.

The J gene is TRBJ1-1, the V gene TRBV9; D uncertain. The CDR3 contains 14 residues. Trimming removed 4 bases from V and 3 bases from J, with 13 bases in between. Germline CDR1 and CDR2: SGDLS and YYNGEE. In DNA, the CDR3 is TGTGCCAGCAGCCCCGGGCCGGTGGACACTGAAGCTTTCTTT. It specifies CASSPGPVDTEAFF.

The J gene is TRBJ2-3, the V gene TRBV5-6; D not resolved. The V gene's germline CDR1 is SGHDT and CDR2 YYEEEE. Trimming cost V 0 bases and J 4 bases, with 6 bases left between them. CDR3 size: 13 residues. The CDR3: CASSLVRADTQYF. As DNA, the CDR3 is TGTGCCAGCAGCTTGGTAAGGGCAGATACGCAGTATTTT.

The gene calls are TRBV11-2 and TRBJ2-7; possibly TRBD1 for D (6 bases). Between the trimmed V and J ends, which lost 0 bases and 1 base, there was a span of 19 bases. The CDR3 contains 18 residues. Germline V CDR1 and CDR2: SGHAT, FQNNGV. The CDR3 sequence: CASSLDIRTEIPSYEQYF. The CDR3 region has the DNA TGTGCCAGCAGCTTAGATATTCGGACAGAGATTCCTTCCTACGAGCAGTACTTC.

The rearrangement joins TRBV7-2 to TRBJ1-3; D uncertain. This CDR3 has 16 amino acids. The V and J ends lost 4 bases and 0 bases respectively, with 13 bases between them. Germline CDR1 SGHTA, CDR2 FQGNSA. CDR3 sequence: CASSYSVTSSGNTIYF. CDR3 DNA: TGTGCCAGCAGCTATTCCGTTACGAGCTCTGGAAACACCATATATTTT.

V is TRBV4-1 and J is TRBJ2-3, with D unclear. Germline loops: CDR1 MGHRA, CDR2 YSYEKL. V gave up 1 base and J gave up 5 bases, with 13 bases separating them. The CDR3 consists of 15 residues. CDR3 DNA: TGCGCCAGCAGCCAAGGTCTGGGTCGGGTAGATACGCAGTATTTT. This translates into CASSQGLGRVDTQYF.